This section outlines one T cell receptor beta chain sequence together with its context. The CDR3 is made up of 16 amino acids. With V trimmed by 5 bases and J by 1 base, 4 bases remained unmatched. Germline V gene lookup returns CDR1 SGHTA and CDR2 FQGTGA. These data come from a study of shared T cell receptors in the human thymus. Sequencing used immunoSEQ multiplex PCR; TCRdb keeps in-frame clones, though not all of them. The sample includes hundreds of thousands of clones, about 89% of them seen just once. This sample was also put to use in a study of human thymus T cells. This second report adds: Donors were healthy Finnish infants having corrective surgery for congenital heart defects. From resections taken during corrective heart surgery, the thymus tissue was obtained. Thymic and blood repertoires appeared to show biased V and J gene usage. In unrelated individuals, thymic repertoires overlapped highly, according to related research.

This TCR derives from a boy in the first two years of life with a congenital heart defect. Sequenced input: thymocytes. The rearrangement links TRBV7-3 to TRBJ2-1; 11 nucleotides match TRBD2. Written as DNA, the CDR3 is TGTGCCAGCAGCGCGCTAGCGGGGGGATCCTACAATGAGCAGTTCTTC. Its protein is CASSALAGGSYNEQFF. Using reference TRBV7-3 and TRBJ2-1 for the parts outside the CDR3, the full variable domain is GAGVSQTPSNKVTEKGKYVELRCDPISGHTALYWYRQSLGQGPEFLIYFQGTGAADDSGLPNDRFFAVRPEGSVSTLKIQRTERGDSAVYLCASSALAGGSYNEQFFGPGTRLTVL.